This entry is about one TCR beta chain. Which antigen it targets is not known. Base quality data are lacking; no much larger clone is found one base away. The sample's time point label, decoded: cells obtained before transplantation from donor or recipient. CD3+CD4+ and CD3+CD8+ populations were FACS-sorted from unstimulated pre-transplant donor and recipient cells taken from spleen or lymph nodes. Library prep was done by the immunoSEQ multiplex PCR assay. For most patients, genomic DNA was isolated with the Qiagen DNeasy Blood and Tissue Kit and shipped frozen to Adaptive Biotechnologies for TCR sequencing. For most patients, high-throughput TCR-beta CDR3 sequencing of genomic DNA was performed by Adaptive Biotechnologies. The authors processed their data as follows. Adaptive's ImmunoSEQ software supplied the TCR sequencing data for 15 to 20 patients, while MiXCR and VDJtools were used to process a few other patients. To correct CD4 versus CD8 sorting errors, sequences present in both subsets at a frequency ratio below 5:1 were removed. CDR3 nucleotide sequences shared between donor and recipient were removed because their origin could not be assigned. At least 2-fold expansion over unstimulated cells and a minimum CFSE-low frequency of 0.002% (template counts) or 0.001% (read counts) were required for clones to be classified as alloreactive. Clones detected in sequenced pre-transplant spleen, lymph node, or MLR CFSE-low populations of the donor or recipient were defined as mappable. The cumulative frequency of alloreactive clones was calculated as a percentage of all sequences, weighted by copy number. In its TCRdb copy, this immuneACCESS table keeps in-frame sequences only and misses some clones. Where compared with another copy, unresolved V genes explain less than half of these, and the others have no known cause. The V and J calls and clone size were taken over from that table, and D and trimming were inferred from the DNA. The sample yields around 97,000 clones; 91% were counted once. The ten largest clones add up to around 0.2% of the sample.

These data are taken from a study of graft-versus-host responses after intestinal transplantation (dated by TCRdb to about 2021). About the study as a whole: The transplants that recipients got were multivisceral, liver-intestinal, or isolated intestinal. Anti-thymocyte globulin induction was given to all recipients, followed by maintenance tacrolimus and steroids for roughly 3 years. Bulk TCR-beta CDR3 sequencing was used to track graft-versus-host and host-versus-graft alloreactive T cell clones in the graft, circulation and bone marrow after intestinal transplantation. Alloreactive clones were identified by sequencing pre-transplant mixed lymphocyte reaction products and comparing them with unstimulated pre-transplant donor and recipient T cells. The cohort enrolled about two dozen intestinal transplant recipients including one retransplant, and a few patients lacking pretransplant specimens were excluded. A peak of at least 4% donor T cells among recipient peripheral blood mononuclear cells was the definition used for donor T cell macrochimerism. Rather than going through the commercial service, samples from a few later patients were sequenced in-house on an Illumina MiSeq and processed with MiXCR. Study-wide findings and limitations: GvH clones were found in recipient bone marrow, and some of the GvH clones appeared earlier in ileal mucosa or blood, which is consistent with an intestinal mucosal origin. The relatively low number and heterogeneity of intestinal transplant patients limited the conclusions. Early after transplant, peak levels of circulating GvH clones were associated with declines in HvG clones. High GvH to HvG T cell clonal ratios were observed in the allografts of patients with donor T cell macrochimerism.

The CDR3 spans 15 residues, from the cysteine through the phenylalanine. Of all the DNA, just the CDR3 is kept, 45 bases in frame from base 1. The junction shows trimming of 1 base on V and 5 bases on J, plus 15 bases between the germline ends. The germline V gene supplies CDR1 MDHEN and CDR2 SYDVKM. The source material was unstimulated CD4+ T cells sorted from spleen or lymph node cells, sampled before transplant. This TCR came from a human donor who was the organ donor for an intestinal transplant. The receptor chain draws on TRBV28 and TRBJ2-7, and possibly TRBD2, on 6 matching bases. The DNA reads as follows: TGTGCCAGCAGTTTATACGGGGCAGGAGGGAACGAGCAGTACTTC. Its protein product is CASSLYGAGGNEQYF.